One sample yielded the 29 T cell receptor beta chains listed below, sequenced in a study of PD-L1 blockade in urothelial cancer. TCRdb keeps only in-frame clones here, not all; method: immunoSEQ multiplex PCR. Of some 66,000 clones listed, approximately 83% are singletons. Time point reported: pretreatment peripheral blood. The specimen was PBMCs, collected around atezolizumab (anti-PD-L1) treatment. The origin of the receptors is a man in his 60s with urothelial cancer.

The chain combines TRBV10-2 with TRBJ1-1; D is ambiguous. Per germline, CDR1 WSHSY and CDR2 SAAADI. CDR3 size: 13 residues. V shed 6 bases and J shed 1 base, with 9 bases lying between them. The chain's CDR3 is CASRTLGNTEAFF. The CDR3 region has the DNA TGCGCCAGCAGAACGCTAGGGAACACTGAAGCTTTCTTT.

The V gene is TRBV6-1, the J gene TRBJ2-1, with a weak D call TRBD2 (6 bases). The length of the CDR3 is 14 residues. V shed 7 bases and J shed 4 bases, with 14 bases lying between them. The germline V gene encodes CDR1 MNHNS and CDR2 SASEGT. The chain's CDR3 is CASKGAGDYNEQFF. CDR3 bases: TGTGCCAGCAAAGGAGCGGGTGATTACAATGAGCAGTTCTTC.

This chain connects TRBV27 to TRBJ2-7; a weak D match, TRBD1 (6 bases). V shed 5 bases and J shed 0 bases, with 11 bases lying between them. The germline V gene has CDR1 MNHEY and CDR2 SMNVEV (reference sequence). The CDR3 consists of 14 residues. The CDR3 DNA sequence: TGTGCCAGCAGTGAAAAGACAGGCTCCTACGAGCAGTACTTC. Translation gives CASSEKTGSYEQYF.

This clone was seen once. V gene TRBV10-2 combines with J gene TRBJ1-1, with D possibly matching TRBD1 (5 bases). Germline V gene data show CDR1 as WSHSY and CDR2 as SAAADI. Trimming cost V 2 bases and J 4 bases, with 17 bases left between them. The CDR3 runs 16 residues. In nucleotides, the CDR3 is TGCGCCAGCAGTGAGGTCCCAGGGCGTAAAGTCACTGAAGCTTTCTTT. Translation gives CASSEVPGRKVTEAFF.

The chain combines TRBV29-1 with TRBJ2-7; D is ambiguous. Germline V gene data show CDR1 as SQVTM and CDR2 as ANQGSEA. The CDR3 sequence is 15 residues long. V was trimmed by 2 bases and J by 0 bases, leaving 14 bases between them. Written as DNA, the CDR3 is TGCAGCGTTGAAATCCCAGTCACCAGCTCCTACGAGCAGTACTTC. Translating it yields CSVEIPVTSSYEQYF.

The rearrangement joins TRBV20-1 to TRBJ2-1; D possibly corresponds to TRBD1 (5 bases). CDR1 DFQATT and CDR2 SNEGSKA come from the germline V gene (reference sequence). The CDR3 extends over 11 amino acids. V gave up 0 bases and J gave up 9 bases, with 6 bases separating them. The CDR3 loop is CSARDQGEQFF. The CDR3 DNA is TGCAGTGCTAGAGATCAGGGTGAGCAGTTCTTC.

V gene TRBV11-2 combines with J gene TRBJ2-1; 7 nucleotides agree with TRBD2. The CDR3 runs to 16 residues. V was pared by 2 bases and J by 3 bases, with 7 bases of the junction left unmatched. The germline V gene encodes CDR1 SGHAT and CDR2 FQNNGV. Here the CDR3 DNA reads TGTGCCAGCAGCTTACGGGGGTCTAGCGGCTACAATGAGCAGTTCTTC. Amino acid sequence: CASSLRGSSGYNEQFF.

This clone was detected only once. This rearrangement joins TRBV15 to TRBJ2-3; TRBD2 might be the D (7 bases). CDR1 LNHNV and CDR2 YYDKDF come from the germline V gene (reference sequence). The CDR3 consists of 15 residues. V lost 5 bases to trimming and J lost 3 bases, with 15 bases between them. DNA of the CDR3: TGTGCCACCAGCTTCTACGGGGGGCCAACAGATACGCAGTATTTT. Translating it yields CATSFYGGPTDTQYF.

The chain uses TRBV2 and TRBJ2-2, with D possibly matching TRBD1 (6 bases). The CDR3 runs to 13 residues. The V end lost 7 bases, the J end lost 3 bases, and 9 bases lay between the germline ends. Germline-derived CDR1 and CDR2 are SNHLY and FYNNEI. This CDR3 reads CASNREHTGELFF. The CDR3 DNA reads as TGTGCCAGCAACAGGGAGCACACCGGGGAGCTGTTTTTT.

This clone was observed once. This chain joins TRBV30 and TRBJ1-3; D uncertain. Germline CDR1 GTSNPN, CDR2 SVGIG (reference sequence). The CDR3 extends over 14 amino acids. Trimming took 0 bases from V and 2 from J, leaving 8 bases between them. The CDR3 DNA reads TGTGCCTGGAGTGTAGGGAGTACTGGAAACACCATATATTTT. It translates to CAWSVGSTGNTIYF. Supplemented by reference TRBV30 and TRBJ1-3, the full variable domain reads SQTIHQWPATLVQPVGSPLSLECTVEGTSNPNLYWYRQAAGRGLQLLFYSVGIGQISSEVPQNLSASRPQDRQFILSSKKLLLSDSGFYLCAWSVGSTGNTIYFGEGSWLTVV.

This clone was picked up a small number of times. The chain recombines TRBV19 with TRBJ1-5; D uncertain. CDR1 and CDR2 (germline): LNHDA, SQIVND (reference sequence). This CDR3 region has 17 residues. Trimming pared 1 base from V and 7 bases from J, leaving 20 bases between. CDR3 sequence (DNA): TGTGCCAGTAGTATAGGGGCCCGCAGGAGGATAGGCCAGCCCCAGCATTTT. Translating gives CASSIGARRRIGQPQHF.

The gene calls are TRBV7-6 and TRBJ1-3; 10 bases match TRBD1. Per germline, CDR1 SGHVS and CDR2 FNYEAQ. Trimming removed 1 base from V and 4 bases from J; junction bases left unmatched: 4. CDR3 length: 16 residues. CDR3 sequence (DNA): TGTGCCAGCAGCTTAGTCTCGACAGGGGGCGGAAACACCATATATTTT. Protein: CASSLVSTGGGNTIYF.

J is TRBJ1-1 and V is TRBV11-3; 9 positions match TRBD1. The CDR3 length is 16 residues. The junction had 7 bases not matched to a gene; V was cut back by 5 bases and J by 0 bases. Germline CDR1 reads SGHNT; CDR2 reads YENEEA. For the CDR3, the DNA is TGTGCCAGCAGCCCATCGGGACAGGGAATGAACACTGAAGCTTTCTTT. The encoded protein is CASSPSGQGMNTEAFF. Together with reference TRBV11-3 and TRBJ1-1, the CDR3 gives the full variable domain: EAGVVQSPRYKIIEKKQPVAFWCNPISGHNTLYWYLQNLGQGPELLIRYENEEAVDDSQLPKDRFSAERLKGVDSTLKIQPAELGDSAVYLCASSPSGQGMNTEAFFGQGTRLTVV.

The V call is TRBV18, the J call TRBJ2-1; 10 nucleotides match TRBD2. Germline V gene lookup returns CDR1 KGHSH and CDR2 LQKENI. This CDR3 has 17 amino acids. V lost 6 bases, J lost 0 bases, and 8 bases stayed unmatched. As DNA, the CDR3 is TGTGCCAGCTCGTCCCCGGGACTAGCGAACTCCTACAATGAGCAGTTCTTC. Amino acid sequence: CASSSPGLANSYNEQFF.

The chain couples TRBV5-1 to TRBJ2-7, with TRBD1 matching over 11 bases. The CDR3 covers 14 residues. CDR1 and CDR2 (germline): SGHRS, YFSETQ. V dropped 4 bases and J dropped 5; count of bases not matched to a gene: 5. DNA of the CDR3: TGCGCCAGCAGCAGGGGGACAGGGGGAAACGAGCAGTACTTC. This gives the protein CASSRGTGGNEQYF.

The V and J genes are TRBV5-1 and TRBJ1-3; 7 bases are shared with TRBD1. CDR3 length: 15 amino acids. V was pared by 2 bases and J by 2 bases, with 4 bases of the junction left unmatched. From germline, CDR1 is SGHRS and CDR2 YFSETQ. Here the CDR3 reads CASSFEQGPGNTIYF. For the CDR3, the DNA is TGCGCCAGCAGCTTCGAACAGGGGCCTGGAAACACCATATATTTT. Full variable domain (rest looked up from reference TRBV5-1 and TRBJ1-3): KAGVTQTPRYLIKTRGQQVTLSCSPISGHRSVSWYQQTPGQGLQFLFEYFSETQRNKGNFPGRFSGRQFSNSRSEMNVSTLELGDSALYLCASSFEQGPGNTIYFGEGSWLTVV.

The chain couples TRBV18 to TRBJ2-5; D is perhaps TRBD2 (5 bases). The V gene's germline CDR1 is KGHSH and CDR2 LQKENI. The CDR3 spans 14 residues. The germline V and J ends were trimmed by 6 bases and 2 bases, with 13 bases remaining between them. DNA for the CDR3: TGTGCCAGCTCCCCGGGGTGGACTCAAGAGACCCAGTACTTC. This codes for CASSPGWTQETQYF.

The CDR3 nucleotides read TGTGCCAGCAGCTTGGCGGGGACTAGCGCGTACAATGAGCAGTTCTTC. Encoded protein: CASSLAGTSAYNEQFF. The J gene is TRBJ2-1, the V gene TRBV5-5, with 10 nucleotides matching TRBD2. This CDR3 region has 16 residues. Germline CDR1 reads SGHKS; CDR2 reads YYEKEE (reference sequence). The trim removed 0 bases at V and 4 bases at J, leaving 4 bases unmatched.

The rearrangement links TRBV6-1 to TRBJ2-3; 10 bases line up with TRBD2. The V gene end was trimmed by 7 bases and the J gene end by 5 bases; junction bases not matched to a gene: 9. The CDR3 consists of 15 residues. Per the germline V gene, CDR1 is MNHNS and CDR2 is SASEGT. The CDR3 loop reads CASTLSGGPGDTQYF. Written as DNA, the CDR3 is TGTGCCAGCACCCTTAGCGGGGGGCCGGGAGATACGCAGTATTTT.

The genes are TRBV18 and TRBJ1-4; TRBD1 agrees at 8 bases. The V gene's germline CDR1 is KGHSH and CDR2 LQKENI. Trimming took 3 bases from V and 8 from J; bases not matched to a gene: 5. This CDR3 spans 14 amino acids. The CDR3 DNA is TGTGCCAGCTCACCGGCAGGGGGCAACGAAAAACTGTTTTTT. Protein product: CASSPAGGNEKLFF. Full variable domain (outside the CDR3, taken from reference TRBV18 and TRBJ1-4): NAGVMQNPRHLVRRRGQEARLRCSPMKGHSHVYWYRQLPEEGLKFMVYLQKENIIDESGMPKERFSAEFPKEGPSILRIQQVVRGDSAAYFCASSPAGGNEKLFFGSGTQLSVL.

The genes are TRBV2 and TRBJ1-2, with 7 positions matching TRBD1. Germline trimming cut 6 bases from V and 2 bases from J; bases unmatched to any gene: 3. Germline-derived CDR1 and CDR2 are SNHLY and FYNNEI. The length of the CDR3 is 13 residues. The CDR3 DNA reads TGTGCCAGCAGGGAGGGACAGAACTATGGCTACACCTTC. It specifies CASREGQNYGYTF.

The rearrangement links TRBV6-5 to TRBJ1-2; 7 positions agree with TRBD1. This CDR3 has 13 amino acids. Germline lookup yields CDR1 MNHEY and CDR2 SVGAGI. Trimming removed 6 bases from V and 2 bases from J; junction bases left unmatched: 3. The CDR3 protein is CASSPTGNYGYTF. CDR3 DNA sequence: TGTGCCAGCAGCCCGACAGGGAACTATGGCTACACCTTC.

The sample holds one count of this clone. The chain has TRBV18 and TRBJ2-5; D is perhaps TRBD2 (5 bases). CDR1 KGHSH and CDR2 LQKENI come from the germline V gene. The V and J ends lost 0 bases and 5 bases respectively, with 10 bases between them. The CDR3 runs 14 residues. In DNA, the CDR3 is TGTGCCAGCTCACCACCGGCGGCTAGCGAGACCCAGTACTTC. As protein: CASSPPAASETQYF.

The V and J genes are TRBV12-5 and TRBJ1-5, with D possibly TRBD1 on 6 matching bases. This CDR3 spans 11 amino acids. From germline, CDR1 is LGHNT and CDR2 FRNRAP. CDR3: CASGQRGPQHF. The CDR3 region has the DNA TGTGCCTCAGGACAGAGGGGGCCCCAGCATTTT.

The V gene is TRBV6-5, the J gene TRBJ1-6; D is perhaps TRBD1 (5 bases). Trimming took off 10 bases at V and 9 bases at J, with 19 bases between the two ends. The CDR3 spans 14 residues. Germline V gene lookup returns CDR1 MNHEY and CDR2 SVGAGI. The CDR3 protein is CATQGTGPSSPLHF. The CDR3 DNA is TGTGCCACCCAGGGAACAGGTCCTAGTTCACCCCTCCACTTT.

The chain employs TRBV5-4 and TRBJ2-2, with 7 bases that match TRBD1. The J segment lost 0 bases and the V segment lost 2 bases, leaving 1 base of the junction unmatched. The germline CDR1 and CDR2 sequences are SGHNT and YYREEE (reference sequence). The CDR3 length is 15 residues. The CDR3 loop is CASSFQGANTGELFF. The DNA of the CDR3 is TGTGCCAGCAGCTTTCAGGGGGCGAACACCGGGGAGCTGTTTTTT.

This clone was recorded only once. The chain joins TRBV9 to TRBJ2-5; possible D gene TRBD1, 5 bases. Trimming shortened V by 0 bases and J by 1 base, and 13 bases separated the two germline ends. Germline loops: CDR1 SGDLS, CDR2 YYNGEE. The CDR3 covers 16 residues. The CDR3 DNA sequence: TGTGCCAGCAGCGTAGCTCTGGGCGACAGCCAAGAGACCCAGTACTTC. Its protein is CASSVALGDSQETQYF.

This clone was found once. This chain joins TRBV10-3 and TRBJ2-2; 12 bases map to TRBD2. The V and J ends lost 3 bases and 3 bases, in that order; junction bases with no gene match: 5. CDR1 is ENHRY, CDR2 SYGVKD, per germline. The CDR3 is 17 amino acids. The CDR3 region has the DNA TGTGCCATCAGTGACCCAAGGACTAGCGGGGACACCGGGGAGCTGTTTTTT. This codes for CAISDPRTSGDTGELFF.

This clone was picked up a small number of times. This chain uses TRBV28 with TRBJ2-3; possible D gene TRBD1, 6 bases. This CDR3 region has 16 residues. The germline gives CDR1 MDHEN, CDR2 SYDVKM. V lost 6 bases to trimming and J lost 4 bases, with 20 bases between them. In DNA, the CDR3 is TGTGCCAGCAGCCCCTCCCGCCAGGGGTCTTCAGATACGCAGTATTTT. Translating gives CASSPSRQGSSDTQYF.